Described below is a single T cell receptor (beta chain) sequence and its context. Those enrolled in Seattle joined during active infection and were followed longitudinally afterward. Method: immunoSEQ multiplex PCR; TCRdb's copy keeps in-frame clones and lacks some. The sample lists fewer than 30,000 clones; over 75% were seen once. Germline V lookup: CDR1 SNHLY, CDR2 FYNNEI. The V end was cut by 6 bases, the J end by 0 bases, with 9 bases between. The CDR3 has 14 amino acids. The data were taken from a study of blood T cell repertoires in COVID-19. At the level of the study: Both acute and convalescent COVID-19 samples were obtained from the United States, Italy and Spain.

Sequenced: peripheral blood. The J gene is TRBJ1-3, the V gene TRBV2; D call uncertain. This TCR was recovered from a woman older than 75 with COVID-19, enrolled during active disease. The CDR3 here is CASRREFSGNTIYF. The CDR3 nucleotides are TGTGCCAGCAGGAGGGAATTCTCTGGAAACACCATATATTTT.